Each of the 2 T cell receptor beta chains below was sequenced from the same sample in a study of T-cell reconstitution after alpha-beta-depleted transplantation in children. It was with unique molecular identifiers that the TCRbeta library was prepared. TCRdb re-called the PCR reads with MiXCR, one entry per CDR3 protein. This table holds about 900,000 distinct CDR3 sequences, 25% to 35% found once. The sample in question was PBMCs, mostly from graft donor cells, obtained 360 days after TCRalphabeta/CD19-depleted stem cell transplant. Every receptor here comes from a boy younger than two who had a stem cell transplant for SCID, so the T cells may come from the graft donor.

CDR3 bases: TGTGCCAGCAGTTCCCCCAACGCAAATCAGCCCCAGCATTTT. The encoded protein is CASSSPNANQPQHF. This sequence joins TRBV12-3 or TRBV12-4 and TRBJ1-5; D is unclear. The CDR3 totals 14 residues. Trimming took 4 bases from V and 4 from J, leaving 11 bases between them.

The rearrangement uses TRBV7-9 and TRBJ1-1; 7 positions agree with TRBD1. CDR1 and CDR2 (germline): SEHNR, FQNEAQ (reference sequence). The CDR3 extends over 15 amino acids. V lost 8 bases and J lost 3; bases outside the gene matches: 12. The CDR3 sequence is CASHGTVSSHTEAFF. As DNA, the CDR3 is TGTGCCAGCCACGGGACAGTTTCGTCCCACACTGAAGCTTTCTTT.